Listed here are 10 T cell receptor beta chains from one sample, sequenced in a study of blood T cell repertoires in COVID-19. Clones were sequenced by immunoSEQ multiplex PCR, and TCRdb holds only the in-frame ones, with some missing. The data hold about 350,000 clones, with 88% observed a single time. The sample was PBMCs or T cells enriched from blood (not recorded which). These receptors were obtained from a woman between 25 and 40 years old who had been exposed to COVID-19.

This chain joins TRBV18 and TRBJ2-7; TRBD2 aligns across 9 bases. J gave up 3 bases and V 0 bases, and 6 bases lay outside the gene matches. Germline V gives CDR1 KGHSH, CDR2 LQKENI. The CDR3 covers 16 residues. CDR3 in amino acids: CASSPPWLAGNYEQYF. In DNA form, the CDR3 reads TGTGCCAGCTCACCACCCTGGCTAGCGGGAAACTACGAGCAGTACTTC.

This clone was recorded only once. The V gene is TRBV13, the J gene TRBJ1-1; TRBD1 matches 7 bases. This CDR3 has 16 amino acids. Trimming removed 8 bases from V and 1 base from J; junction bases left unmatched: 13. Germline V gene sequence: CDR1 PRHDT, CDR2 FYEKMQ (reference sequence). CDR3 sequence reads: CASRNEGARSNTEAFF. The CDR3 nucleotides read TGTGCCAGCCGAAACGAGGGGGCAAGATCGAACACTGAAGCTTTCTTT.

The CDR3 DNA follows: TGTGCCTCCAGACTCTTGAACACCGGGGAGCTGTTTTTT. Its protein product is CASRLLNTGELFF. This chain uses TRBV2 with TRBJ2-2, with D uncertain. V dropped 11 bases and J dropped 1 base, with 11 bases sitting between them. Germline V gene lookup returns CDR1 SNHLY and CDR2 FYNNEI. CDR3 length equals 13 residues. Supplemented by reference TRBV2 and TRBJ2-2, the full variable domain reads EPEVTQTPSHQVTQMGQEVILRCVPISNHLYFYWYRQILGQKVEFLVSFYNNEISEKSEIFDDQFSVERPDGSNFTLKIRSTKLEDSAMYFCASRLLNTGELFFGEGSRLTVL.

The chain links TRBV7-3 to TRBJ2-1; the match to TRBD2 covers 8 bases. The CDR3 totals 17 residues. From germline, CDR1 is SGHTA and CDR2 FQGTGA. Unmatched junction bases numbered 8, after V lost 3 bases and J lost 1 base. DNA for the CDR3: TGTGCCAGCAGCTTGGGACTAGTCCCCAAATCCTACAATGAGCAGTTCTTC. It specifies CASSLGLVPKSYNEQFF.

This chain uses TRBV5-4 with TRBJ2-1, with D tentatively TRBD2 (6 bases). V was trimmed by 0 bases and J by 2 bases, leaving 18 bases between them. Germline V gene lookup returns CDR1 SGHNT and CDR2 YYREEE (reference sequence). The CDR3 is made up of 18 amino acids. CDR3 sequence reads: CASSLGGLSIAAYNEQFF. DNA for the CDR3: TGTGCCAGCAGCTTGGGAGGACTGAGCATAGCGGCCTACAATGAGCAGTTCTTC.

V gene TRBV15 combines with J gene TRBJ1-1, with TRBD1 matching over 8 bases. The V gene end was trimmed by 5 bases and the J gene end by 4 bases; junction bases not matched to a gene: 9. This CDR3 is 15 amino acids long. Germline V gene sequence: CDR1 LNHNV, CDR2 YYDKDF (reference sequence). CDR3 coding DNA: TGTGCCACCAGCCGAGCACAGGGGGAAAGCACTGAAGCTTTCTTT. This sequence encodes CATSRAQGESTEAFF.

This rearrangement joins TRBV7-8 to TRBJ2-7, with TRBD1 identical over 7 bases. This CDR3 contains 17 residues. Looked up from germline, CDR1 is SGHVS and CDR2 is FQNEAQ. Germline trimming cut 1 base from V and 2 bases from J; bases unmatched to any gene: 11. This CDR3 is CASSLGAYRDRPYEQYF. In nucleotides, the CDR3 is TGTGCCAGCAGCTTAGGAGCTTACCGGGACAGACCCTACGAGCAGTACTTC. Supplemented by reference TRBV7-8 and TRBJ2-7, the full variable domain reads GAGVSQSPRYKVAKRGQDVALRCDPISGHVSLFWYQQALGQGPEFLTYFQNEAQLDKSGLPSDRFFAERPEGSVSTLKIQRTQQEDSAVYLCASSLGAYRDRPYEQYFGPGTRLTVT.

The chain links TRBV3-1 (or the pseudogene TRBV3-2) to TRBJ2-7, with 10 bases matching TRBD1. After removal of 4 bases from V and 7 bases from J, the junction contained 10 bases not matched to a gene. This CDR3 is built from 15 residues. Per germline, CDR1 LGHDT and CDR2 YNNKEL (reference sequence). The CDR3, as DNA: TGTGCCAGCAGCCTGGCTAGGGACAGGGGTTCTGAGCAGTACTTC. Encoded protein: CASSLARDRGSEQYF.

The chain recombines TRBV7-2 with TRBJ2-5; D possibly corresponds to TRBD2 (6 bases). Trimming removed 5 bases at V and 1 base at J, with 17 bases between. The CDR3 loop spans 16 amino acids. CDR1 is SGHTA, CDR2 FQGNSA, per germline. Here the CDR3 DNA reads TGTGCCAGCAGCCGGCCGCTAGCGCCGATCCAAGAGACCCAGTACTTC. Protein: CASSRPLAPIQETQYF.

The chain couples TRBV7-2 to TRBJ2-5; D remains ambiguous. The germline CDR1 and CDR2 sequences are SGHTA and FQGNSA. V was shortened by 5 bases and J by 1 base, with 8 bases between the two germline ends. CDR3 length equals 13 residues. Written as DNA, the CDR3 is TGTGCCAGCAGCCCCCCCTCCCAAGAGACCCAGTACTTC. Amino acids: CASSPPSQETQYF.